This entry lists 32 T cell receptor beta chains sequenced from one sample in a study of blood T cells in healthy people across ages. PCR was performed a second time for roughly 7 to 12 cycles using a sample-barcoded 5' primer and a J-beta primer mix. TCRdb reprocessed the 5' RACE reads with MiXCR, giving one entry per CDR3 protein. The sample yields around 1,900,000 distinct CDR3 sequences, more than 35% seen once. Sequencing used blood. The origin of the receptors is a human donor in good health.

The chain carries TRBV27 and TRBJ2-7; D possibly corresponds to TRBD2 (5 bases). CDR3 length equals 12 residues. V was clipped by 2 bases and J by 5 bases, with 7 bases between them. The V gene's germline CDR1 is MNHEY and CDR2 SMNVEV (reference sequence). For the CDR3, the DNA is TGTGCCAGCAGTTTACGAGGGCACGAGCAGTACTTC. Protein product: CASSLRGHEQYF.

The chain uses TRBV7-2 and TRBJ1-2; a weak D match, TRBD1 (5 bases). Per germline, CDR1 SGHTA and CDR2 FQGNSA. This CDR3 is built from 14 residues. Trimming left V 1 base short and J 4 bases short, with 10 bases between. The CDR3 region has the DNA TGTGCCAGCAGCTTAGGGACAAATAGCTATGGCTACACCTTC. Its translation: CASSLGTNSYGYTF.

The V and J genes are TRBV5-1 and TRBJ1-1; 8 bases map to TRBD1. In germline, CDR1 is SGHRS, CDR2 YFSETQ. This CDR3 has 15 residues. After removal of 3 bases from V and 6 bases from J, the junction contained 10 bases not matched to a gene. This CDR3 is CASSSGQGGRAEAFF. The DNA for the CDR3 is TGCGCCAGCAGCTCCGGACAGGGTGGGCGGGCTGAAGCTTTCTTT.

The chain links TRBV20-1 to TRBJ1-2; no clear D. The CDR3 consists of 13 residues. V lost 0 bases and J 0 bases, leaving 5 bases between the germline ends. CDR1 is DFQATT and CDR2 is SNEGSKA in the germline V gene (reference sequence). The CDR3 region has the DNA TGCAGTGCTAGAGATAATACTAACTATGGCTACACCTTC. This sequence encodes CSARDNTNYGYTF.

This clonotype was seen more than once but under ten times. The genes are TRBV28 and TRBJ2-4; 10 positions match TRBD2. Losses at the gene ends were 4 bases for V and 7 bases for J; bases not matched to a gene: 7. Germline values: CDR1 MDHEN, CDR2 SYDVKM. This CDR3 has 15 residues. CDR3 bases: TGTGCCAGCAGTTCGGAGCGGGGGGGCCTGAACATTCAGTACTTC. The encoded protein is CASSSERGGLNIQYF.

V is TRBV5-1 and J is TRBJ2-1; D is perhaps TRBD2 (5 bases). This CDR3 spans 18 amino acids. Deletions cut 2 bases from V and 0 bases from J, with 18 bases between. The V gene's germline CDR1 is SGHRS and CDR2 YFSETQ. This CDR3 is CASSLTLTVASSYNEQFF. In DNA form, the CDR3 reads TGCGCCAGCAGCTTAACCCTGACCGTAGCGTCCTCCTACAATGAGCAGTTCTTC.

On this clonotype: The junction shows a germline mismatch at one end, possibly a read error. The rearrangement links TRBV18 to TRBJ1-4; no clear D. CDR1 and CDR2 (germline): KGHSH, LQKENI. This CDR3 has 15 residues. The CDR3 protein is CASSPRVATNERLFF. The CDR3 DNA reads as TGTGCCAGCTCACCACGGGTCGCAACTAATGAAAGACTGTTTTTT.

The chain couples TRBV5-1 to TRBJ1-1; D gene unclear. The germline V and J ends were trimmed by 4 bases and 4 bases, with 11 bases remaining between them. The CDR3 has 13 residues. Germline CDR1 reads SGHRS; CDR2 reads YFSETQ. This chain's CDR3 is CASSGDGSTEAFF. The CDR3 DNA follows: TGCGCCAGCAGCGGTGACGGGAGCACTGAAGCTTTCTTT.

The chain carries TRBV9 and TRBJ1-6; 10 bases align to TRBD1. V was pared by 3 bases and J by 6 bases, with 0 bases of the junction left unmatched. This CDR3 contains 14 residues. From germline, CDR1 is SGDLS and CDR2 YYNGEE. CDR3 DNA: TGTGCCAGCAGCGGACAGGGGGCTAATTCACCCCTCCACTTT. This gives the protein CASSGQGANSPLHF.

This clonotype has only a few counts. The rearrangement links TRBV4-3 to TRBJ2-7, with 7 bases aligning to TRBD2. The V gene end was trimmed by 4 bases and the J gene end by 7 bases; junction bases not matched to a gene: 4. The CDR3 loop spans 12 amino acids. The V gene's germline CDR1 is LGHNA and CDR2 YSLEER. This chain's CDR3 is CASSPISGEQYF. Written as DNA, the CDR3 is TGCGCCAGCAGCCCTATTAGCGGGGAGCAGTACTTC.

The V gene is TRBV6-2 or TRBV6-3, the J gene TRBJ1-1, with D tentatively TRBD1 (5 bases). This CDR3 has 17 amino acids. V was pared by 5 bases and J by 0 bases, with 19 bases between. Per germline, CDR1 MNHEY and CDR2 SVGEGT. The CDR3 nucleotides are TGTGCCAGCAGTCTCCCCCCCGACAGAGCCATGAACACTGAAGCTTTCTTT. It translates to CASSLPPDRAMNTEAFF.

This clonotype was seen more than once but under ten times. V usage is TRBV7-2 and J usage is TRBJ1-2; D perhaps matches TRBD1 (5 bases). This CDR3 is 15 amino acids long. Trimming cost V 5 bases and J 1 base, with 14 bases left between them. Germline V gene lookup returns CDR1 SGHTA and CDR2 FQGNSA. The CDR3 DNA reads as TGTGCCAGCAGCGCTCGAACAGGTTTTAACTATGGCTACACCTTC. Translated: CASSARTGFNYGYTF.

There are a few counts of this clonotype. The chain has TRBV5-1 and TRBJ2-3, with 10 positions matching TRBD2. V shed 6 bases and J 4 bases; nucleotides not matched to a gene: 11. Germline V gene data show CDR1 as SGHRS and CDR2 as YFSETQ. The CDR3 spans 16 residues. CDR3 in amino acids: CASNKITSGEADTQYF. DNA for the CDR3: TGCGCCAGCAATAAAATTACTAGCGGGGAAGCAGATACGCAGTATTTT. Full variable domain (missing parts from reference TRBV5-1 and TRBJ2-3): KAGVTQTPRYLIKTRGQQVTLSCSPISGHRSVSWYQQTPGQGLQFLFEYFSETQRNKGNFPGRFSGRQFSNSRSEMNVSTLELGDSALYLCASNKITSGEADTQYFGPGTRLTVL.

This clonotype was counted at least ten times. The rearrangement joins TRBV4-1 to TRBJ2-1; no clear D gene. With 1 base removed from V and 0 bases from J, the gap between germline ends came to 7 bases. The CDR3 consists of 15 residues. The germline V gene encodes CDR1 MGHRA and CDR2 YSYEKL. The chain's CDR3 is CASSQVPVSYNEQFF. The CDR3 region has the DNA TGCGCCAGCAGCCAAGTTCCTGTCTCCTACAATGAGCAGTTCTTC.

This clonotype was seen a few times. The chain has TRBV7-3 and TRBJ2-1; D gene unclear. V was shortened by 4 bases and J by 7 bases, with 14 bases between the two germline ends. The CDR3 sequence is 14 residues long. CDR1 and CDR2 (germline): SGHTA, FQGTGA. The CDR3 coding sequence is TGTGCCAGCAGCTCCCATTTTAGTACAAATGAGCAGTTCTTC. Translated, it gives CASSSHFSTNEQFF.

The rearrangement joins TRBV7-9 to TRBJ2-1, with D unresolved. The ends were cut back, 3 bases at V and 8 bases at J, with 14 bases in the middle. CDR1 is SEHNR and CDR2 is FQNEAQ in the germline V gene (reference sequence). The CDR3 runs to 14 residues. In DNA form, the CDR3 reads TGTGCCAGCAGCTTGCAGGCCGGGCGTGATGAGCAGTTCTTC. Its protein is CASSLQAGRDEQFF.

The rearrangement joins TRBV7-2 to TRBJ1-1; D is perhaps TRBD1 (6 bases). This CDR3 contains 18 residues. In germline, CDR1 is SGHTA, CDR2 FQGNSA. Between the trimmed V and J ends, which lost 4 bases and 0 bases, there was a span of 21 bases. The DNA of the CDR3 is TGTGCCAGCAGCTCCCCTCGCGGGAGGGACATCATGAACACTGAAGCTTTCTTT. Translating gives CASSSPRGRDIMNTEAFF.

The sample holds a few counts of this clonotype. This chain links TRBV3-1 with TRBJ2-3; 10 bases fit TRBD2. Trimming took 4 bases from V and 3 from J; bases not matched to a gene: 4. The CDR3 is made up of 15 amino acids. CDR1 and CDR2 from the germline V gene are LGHDT and YNNKEL (reference sequence). The DNA for the CDR3 is TGTGCCAGCAGCCGAGGGACTAGCGCTACAGATACGCAGTATTTT. It translates to CASSRGTSATDTQYF.

The J gene is TRBJ1-1, the V gene TRBV18; D unresolved. From germline, CDR1 is KGHSH and CDR2 LQKENI. The CDR3 loop spans 15 amino acids. Trimming took 2 bases from V and 6 from J, leaving 16 bases between them. Written as DNA, the CDR3 is TGTGCCAGCTCACCATTCGGTGGTGGGAATGCTGAAGCTTTCTTT. It yields the protein CASSPFGGGNAEAFF.

The chain has TRBV24-1 and TRBJ1-5; D is unclear. This CDR3 has 20 amino acids. Trimming pared 1 base from V and 3 bases from J, leaving 24 bases between. Germline lookup yields CDR1 KGHDR and CDR2 SFDVKD. CDR3 nucleotide sequence: TGTGCCACCAGTGATTTCTATGATCCCCGAGCGGGAACAAACAATCAGCCCCAGCATTTT. As protein: CATSDFYDPRAGTNNQPQHF.

This rearrangement joins TRBV5-4 to TRBJ2-1; 10 bases agree with TRBD1. With V trimmed by 4 bases and J by 8 bases, 12 bases remained unmatched. The germline V gene has CDR1 SGHNT and CDR2 YYREEE (reference sequence). The CDR3 is 16 residues long. The CDR3 DNA reads TGTGCCAGCAGCCCCCGGACAGGGGGTCTGAGTGATGAGCAGTTCTTC. This translates into CASSPRTGGLSDEQFF.

This clonotype was seen more than once but under ten times. CDR3 nucleotides: TGTGCCAGCAGCCAACGGGGCTGGAACTATGGCTACACCTTC. Residues: CASSQRGWNYGYTF. The chain employs TRBV4-2 and TRBJ1-2; D might be TRBD1 (5 bases). Germline CDR1 is LGHNA and CDR2 is YNFKEQ. CDR3 length: 14 amino acids. Between the trimmed V and J ends, which lost 2 bases and 2 bases, there was a span of 9 bases.

The V call is TRBV18, the J call TRBJ2-3; D assignment may be TRBD1 or TRBD2 (5 bases each). Trimming shortened V by 5 bases and J by 1 base, and 13 bases separated the two germline ends. The CDR3 runs 15 residues. Germline CDR1 is KGHSH and CDR2 is LQKENI. CDR3 sequence reads: CASSWGSPGTDTQYF. CDR3 coding DNA: TGTGCCAGCTCATGGGGGAGCCCGGGCACAGATACGCAGTATTTT.

This sequence joins TRBV5-1 and TRBJ1-1; 7 nucleotides match TRBD1. CDR3 length equals 14 residues. Germline V gives CDR1 SGHRS, CDR2 YFSETQ. The V segment lost 4 bases and the J segment 3 bases; nucleotides outside the gene matches: 6. The CDR3 spells CASSARTGDTEAFF. For the CDR3, the DNA is TGCGCCAGCAGCGCCAGAACAGGGGACACTGAAGCTTTCTTT.

This clonotype turned up a few times. The chain employs TRBV6-2 or TRBV6-3 and TRBJ2-3; 7 bases line up with TRBD1. V lost 4 bases to trimming and J lost 4 bases; unmatched junction nucleotides: 8. This CDR3 is 15 amino acids long. Germline V gene sequence: CDR1 MNHEY, CDR2 SVGEGT. The CDR3 nucleotides read TGTGCCAGCAGTTCCTCGACAGGGCGGGCAGATACGCAGTATTTT. It encodes CASSSSTGRADTQYF.

In regard to this clonotype: One end of the junction fails to match germline, which may point to a read error. V and J are TRBV7-2 and TRBJ1-2, with TRBD1 identical over 10 bases. Germline-derived CDR1 and CDR2 are SGHTA and FQGNSA. This CDR3 is 17 amino acids long. The chain's CDR3 is CASSRSFRDRGLYGYTF. As DNA, the CDR3 is TGCGCCAGCAGCCGTTCCTTCCGGGACAGGGGTCTCTATGGCTACACCTTC.

This clonotype was seen a few times. The rearrangement uses TRBV13 and TRBJ1-2, with 7 bases lining up with TRBD1. This CDR3 comprises 14 residues. V was clipped by 5 bases and J by 3 bases; unmatched bases: 6. Germline lookup yields CDR1 PRHDT and CDR2 FYEKMQ (reference sequence). The CDR3 loop is CASSLRDSHYGYTF. The CDR3, as DNA: TGTGCCAGCAGCCTAAGGGACAGCCACTATGGCTACACCTTC. Combining the CDR3 with reference TRBV13 and TRBJ1-2 gives the whole variable domain AAGVIQSPRHLIKEKRETATLKCYPIPRHDTVYWYQQGPGQDPQFLISFYEKMQSDKGSIPDRFSAQQFSDYHSELNMSSLELGDSALYFCASSLRDSHYGYTFGSGTRLTVV.

The V and J genes are TRBV6-1 and TRBJ2-7; 9 bases match TRBD1. The J call is in doubt because the DNA end fits TRBJ2-5 better. Germline lookup yields CDR1 MNHNS and CDR2 SASEGT. This CDR3 region has 15 residues. The DNA of the CDR3 is TGTGCCAGCAGACCCGGACAGGGGTATCGAGAGACCCAGTACTTC. Amino acid sequence: CASRPGQGYRETQYF.

Concerning this clonotype itself: A read error may explain this, as a much larger clone is one base away. V gene TRBV5-1 combines with J gene TRBJ1-2; possible D gene TRBD1, 5 bases. The CDR3 loop spans 13 amino acids. Germline V lookup: CDR1 SGHRS, CDR2 YFSETQ. Here the CDR3 reads CAGSLVREYGYTF. The CDR3, as DNA: TGCGCCGGCAGCTTGGTCAGGGAGTATGGCTACACCTTC. The full variable domain, completed using reference TRBV5-1 and TRBJ1-2, is KAGVTQTPRYLIKTRGQQVTLSCSPISGHRSVSWYQQTPGQGLQFLFEYFSETQRNKGNFPGRFSGRQFSNSRSEMNVSTLELGDSALYLCAGSLVREYGYTFGSGTRLTVV.

The chain links TRBV7-2 to TRBJ2-3; D not certain. The CDR3 length is 14 residues. Trimming took 3 bases from V and 2 from J, leaving 9 bases between them. In germline, CDR1 is SGHTA, CDR2 FQGNSA. CDR3: CASSLDQNTDTQYF. In DNA form, the CDR3 reads TGTGCCAGCAGCTTGGATCAGAACACAGATACGCAGTATTTT.

This clonotype was observed a handful of times. This sequence joins TRBV10-3 and TRBJ1-1; D not resolved. The CDR3 extends over 13 amino acids. With 6 bases removed from V and 1 base from J, the gap between germline ends came to 9 bases. Germline CDR1 reads ENHRY; CDR2 reads SYGVKD. CDR3 in amino acids: CAISNTENTEAFF. CDR3 DNA sequence: TGTGCCATCAGCAATACAGAGAACACTGAAGCTTTCTTT.

This clonotype was observed a few times. The rearrangement uses TRBV5-1 and TRBJ2-7; the match to TRBD1 covers 9 bases. The ends lost 6 bases at V and 1 base at J; junction bases unmatched: 5. Germline V gene lookup returns CDR1 SGHRS and CDR2 YFSETQ. The CDR3 length is 14 residues. For the CDR3, the DNA is TGCGCCAGCAAGCGGACAGGGGATTCCTACGAGCAGTACTTC. Protein product: CASKRTGDSYEQYF.